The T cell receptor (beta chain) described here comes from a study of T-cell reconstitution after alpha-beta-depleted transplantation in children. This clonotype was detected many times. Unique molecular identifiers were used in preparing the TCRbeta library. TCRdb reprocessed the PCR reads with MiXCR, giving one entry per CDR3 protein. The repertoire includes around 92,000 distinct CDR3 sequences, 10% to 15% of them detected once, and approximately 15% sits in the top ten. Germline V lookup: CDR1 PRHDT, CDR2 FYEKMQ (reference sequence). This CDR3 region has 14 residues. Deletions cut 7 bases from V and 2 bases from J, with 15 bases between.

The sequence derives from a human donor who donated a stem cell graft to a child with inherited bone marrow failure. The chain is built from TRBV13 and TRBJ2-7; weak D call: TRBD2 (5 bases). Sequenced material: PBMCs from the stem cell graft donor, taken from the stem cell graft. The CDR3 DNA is TGTGCCAGCACCAATCGGGGAACGGCCTACGAGCAGTACTTC. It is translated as CASTNRGTAYEQYF.